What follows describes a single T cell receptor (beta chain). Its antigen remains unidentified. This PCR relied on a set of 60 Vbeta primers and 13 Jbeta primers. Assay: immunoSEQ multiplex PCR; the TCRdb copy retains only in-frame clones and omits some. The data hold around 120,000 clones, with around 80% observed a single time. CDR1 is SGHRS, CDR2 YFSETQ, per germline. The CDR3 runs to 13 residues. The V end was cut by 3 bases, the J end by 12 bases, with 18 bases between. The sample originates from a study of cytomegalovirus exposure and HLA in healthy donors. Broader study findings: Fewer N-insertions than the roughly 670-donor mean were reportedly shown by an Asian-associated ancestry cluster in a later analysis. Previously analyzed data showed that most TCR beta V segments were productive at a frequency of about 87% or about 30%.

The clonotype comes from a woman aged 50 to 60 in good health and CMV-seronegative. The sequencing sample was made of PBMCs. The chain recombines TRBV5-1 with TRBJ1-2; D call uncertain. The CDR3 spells CASSSGSIFSNTF. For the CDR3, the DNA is TGCGCCAGCAGCTCCGGGTCAATTTTTAGCAACACCTTC.